Listed below are T cell receptor beta chains from one sample, sequenced in a study of T cells after yellow fever vaccination. TCRdb fed the 5' RACE reads into MiXCR, producing one record per CDR3 protein. The table shows 250,000 to 400,000 distinct CDR3 sequences, with approximately 4% occurring only once. The material was PBMCs, obtained 15 days after the yellow fever booster vaccination. These receptors were obtained from a man aged 18 to 29 who received the YFV17D yellow fever vaccine. Each CDR3 is given with its conserved first and last residue. The D gene is left open where the match is weak. A clone size is listed for some rows: how often the clone was seen (once, few, many), or a class if it is expanded.

size | J | V | D | DNA | CDR3
NA | TRBJ2-7 | TRBV5-1 | TRBD1 | TGCGCCAGCAGCGTCGGACAGGGGACCACCTACGAGCAGTACTTC | CASSVGQGTTYEQYF
many | TRBJ2-1 | TRBV4-1 | TRBD2 | TGCGCCAGCAGCCCACTAGCGGGGGGCTACAATGAGCAGTTCTTC | CASSPLAGGYNEQFF
many | TRBJ2-2 | TRBV5-1 | NA | TGCGCCAGCAGCTTTACAGTTACGAACACCGGGGAGCTGTTTTTT | CASSFTVTNTGELFF
few | TRBJ2-1 | TRBV20-1 | NA | TGCAGTGCTAGTGGGACTGCATACTACAATGAGCAGTTCTTC | CSASGTAYYNEQFF
few | TRBJ2-5 | TRBV4-1 | TRBD1 | TGCGCCAGCAGCCACCCCCCTGGACAGGGACAAGAGACCCAGTACTTC | CASSHPPGQGQETQYF
many | TRBJ1-5 | TRBV20-1 | NA | TGCAGTGCTAGTACCCTGGTGGGCAATCAGCCCCAGCATTTT | CSASTLVGNQPQHF
many | TRBJ2-5 | TRBV7-9 | NA | TGTGCCAGCAGCTCTACCTCCCAAGGGGGGGCAGCGCAAGAGACCCAGTACTTC | CASSSTSQGGAAQETQYF
many | TRBJ1-4 | TRBV4-1 | NA | TGCGCCAGCAGCCAAGGGGTCCGGAGTGCAACTAATGAAAAACTGTTTTTT | CASSQGVRSATNEKLFF
few | TRBJ2-4 | TRBV6-2/TRBV6-3 | TRBD1 | TGTGCCAGCAGCTGGGGACAGGGGGCCAAAAACATTCAGTACTTC | CASSWGQGAKNIQYF
few | TRBJ1-1 | TRBV7-3 | NA | TGTGCCAGCAGCCCACACGGGACGAATACTGAAGCTTTCTTT | CASSPHGTNTEAFF
few | TRBJ2-3 | TRBV7-2 | TRBD2 | TGTGCCAGCAGCTTACTCGGCGGGGGGGCCGTAGATACGCAGTATTTT | CASSLLGGGAVDTQYF
many | TRBJ1-1 | TRBV20-1 | TRBD1 | TGCAGTGCTCCCAGACAGGGCCGGACTGAAGCTTTCTTT | CSAPRQGRTEAFF
few | TRBJ2-1 | TRBV29-1 | NA | TGCAGCGTTTCCCAGGGTGCAAGCTCCTACAATGAGCAGTTCTTC | CSVSQGASSYNEQFF
NA | TRBJ2-3 | TRBV27 | NA | TGTGCCAGCAGTAGAAAGCGGTCTAGCACAGATACGCAGTATTTT | CASSRKRSSTDTQYF
few | TRBJ2-7 | TRBV6-5 | NA | TGTGCCAGCGGGGCAGGGGTTTCCGTCGAGCAGTACTTC | CASGAGVSVEQYF
few | TRBJ2-5 | TRBV24-1 | TRBD2 | TGTGCCACCAACTGGCCAGCGGGGGGTAAAGAGACCCAGTACTTC | CATNWPAGGKETQYF
many | TRBJ2-3 | TRBV5-1 | TRBD1 | TGTGCCAGCAGCTTAGGGACAGGCACAGATACGCAGTATTTT | CASSLGTGTDTQYF
NA | TRBJ2-1 | TRBV12-3/TRBV12-4 | NA | TGTGCCAGCAGTTCAGCAGGAGGGTTGGATGAGCAGTTCTTC | CASSSAGGLDEQFF
NA | TRBJ2-3 | TRBV2 | NA | TGTGCCAGCCTTACTCCGCCGACTACTAGCACAGATACGCAGTATTTT | CASLTPPTTSTDTQYF
few | TRBJ1-2 | TRBV15 | NA | TGTGCCACCAGCAGAGATCGGGGGACGTCCGCCTATGGCTACACCTTC | CATSRDRGTSAYGYTF
few | TRBJ1-2 | TRBV4-1 | NA | TGCGCCAGCAGCCAAACAGGGCTGGTCGGCTACACCTTC | CASSQTGLVGYTF
few | TRBJ1-5 | TRBV20-1 | NA | TGCAGTGCTAGAGATTCCCGGACACGAAGGATCAATCAGCCCCAGCATTTT | CSARDSRTRRINQPQHF
many | TRBJ1-1 | TRBV5-1 | NA | TGCGCCAGCGGACCTGACAGGACGAACACTGAAGCTTTCTTT | CASGPDRTNTEAFF
few | TRBJ1-6 | TRBV5-1 | TRBD1 | TGCGCCAGCAGCTTGGGTACAGGGGCTAATTCACCCCTCCACTTT | CASSLGTGANSPLHF
many | TRBJ2-7 | TRBV19 | NA | TGTGCCAGTTCCCCTCGGTACGAGCAGTACTTC | CASSPRYEQYF
many | TRBJ1-2 | TRBV12-3/TRBV12-4 | NA | TGTGCCAGCACAGATTTTAACTATGGCTACACCTTC | CASTDFNYGYTF
many | TRBJ2-5 | TRBV10-3 | TRBD2 | TGTGCCATCAGTTACCGGAGCGGGGGGGAGACCCAGTACTTC | CAISYRSGGETQYF
few | TRBJ2-2 | TRBV10-3 | TRBD1 | TGTGCCATCAGAGCACCCGGGACAGAAATCGGGGAGCTGTTTTTT | CAIRAPGTEIGELFF
few | TRBJ1-4 | TRBV14 | NA | TGTGCCAGCAGCCCGCGGACTACTGGGGAAAAACTGTTTTTT | CASSPRTTGEKLFF
NA | TRBJ1-6 | TRBV7-9 | NA | TGTGCCAGCAGCTTTGCCCAGGGTAATTCACCCCTCCACTTT | CASSFAQGNSPLHF
NA | TRBJ2-1 | TRBV5-1 | TRBD2 | TGCGCCAGCACCTTGATAGCGGGGAGCGTTAGGGGCTACAATGAGCAGTTCTTC | CASTLIAGSVRGYNEQFF
many | TRBJ2-7 | TRBV18 | NA | TGTGCCAGCTCACCGGTAACAGTTGAAACCTACGAGCAGTACTTC | CASSPVTVETYEQYF
NA | TRBJ1-6 | TRBV12-3/TRBV12-4 | NA | TGTGCCAGCAGTTTAACGGCGCGGCCCGGTTCACCCCTCCACTTT | CASSLTARPGSPLHF
few | TRBJ1-2 | TRBV5-1 | NA | TGCGCCAGCAGCCCGAGTGGGAATAGAGGCACCTTC | CASSPSGNRGTF
many | TRBJ2-1 | TRBV5-1 | NA | TGCGCCAGCAGCGACAGGTCACTGGGCGATGAGCAGTTCTTC | CASSDRSLGDEQFF
NA | TRBJ1-5 | TRBV7-3 | NA | TGTGCCAGCAGCTTTGACCGGTATAGCAATCAGCCCCAGCATTTT | CASSFDRYSNQPQHF
many | TRBJ2-1 | TRBV24-1 | TRBD1 | TGTGCCACCAGTGATTCGACAGGGGGCTTCTCCTACAATGAGCAGTTCTTC | CATSDSTGGFSYNEQFF
many | TRBJ2-5 | TRBV5-4 | NA | TGTGCCAGCAGCTTGGCAAGTGGGGGGTCGGAGACCCAGTACTTC | CASSLASGGSETQYF
few | TRBJ2-3 | TRBV6-1 | TRBD1 | TGTGCGACTCTTGGGGACAGGGGGCTGAGCGATACGCAGTATTTT | CATLGDRGLSDTQYF
many | TRBJ2-7 | TRBV7-9 | TRBD1 | TGTGCCAGCAGCCCACGACAGGGGACCCGCTCCTACGAGCAGTACTTC | CASSPRQGTRSYEQYF
many | TRBJ2-3 | TRBV25-1 | NA | TGTGCCAGCAGTGAATTACAGGTTGGGGATACGCAGTATTTT | CASSELQVGDTQYF
NA | TRBJ1-3 | TRBV27 | NA | TGTGCCAGCAGTTTATTCCCTGGAAACACCATATATTTT | CASSLFPGNTIYF
many | TRBJ2-3 | TRBV20-1 | NA | TGCAGTGCAGAGGGAGATAGCGGACGCACAGATACGCAGTATTTT | CSAEGDSGRTDTQYF
few | TRBJ2-1 | TRBV5-6 | NA | TGTGCCAGCAGCTTTGGAGCGAGCTCCTACAATGAGCAGTTCTTC | CASSFGASSYNEQFF
many | TRBJ1-2 | TRBV12-3/TRBV12-4 | NA | TGTGCCAGCAGTGCGGACAGCGTTTATGGCTACACCTTC | CASSADSVYGYTF
NA | TRBJ1-1 | TRBV25-1 | NA | TGTGCCAGCAGTGAATATGAGGGGGGAATGAACACTGAAGCTTTCTTT | CASSEYEGGMNTEAFF
NA | TRBJ1-1 | TRBV7-9 | NA | TGTGCCAGCAGCTTAGAGCATAGGGCGGGTGAAGCTTTCTTT | CASSLEHRAGEAFF
few | TRBJ2-3 | TRBV5-4 | NA | TGTGCCAGCAGCCGGAAGGGGGGGAAGGCAGATACGCAGTATTTT | CASSRKGGKADTQYF
many | TRBJ2-3 | TRBV5-1 | NA | TGCGCCAGCAGCTTCGAGGCAGGGTCAGATACGCAGTATTTT | CASSFEAGSDTQYF
few | TRBJ2-1 | TRBV6-2/TRBV6-3 | NA | TGTGCCAGCAGTTCCACGACAGGTTTTAGGTACAATGAGCAGTTCTTC | CASSSTTGFRYNEQFF
NA | TRBJ1-5 | TRBV6-5 | NA | TGTGCCAGCAGAGCCATCGGTGGGTTAAATCAGCCCCAGCATTTT | CASRAIGGLNQPQHF
NA | TRBJ1-6 | TRBV5-5 | NA | TGTGCCAGCAGCCCAGGGTACTCACATTCACCCCTCCACTTT | CASSPGYSHSPLHF
many | TRBJ1-1 | TRBV7-6 | NA | TGTGCCAGCAGCTCAACCGTCCCTCCTTATTGGGCTTTCTTT | CASSSTVPPYWAFF
few | TRBJ2-3 | TRBV5-4 | NA | TGTGCCAGCAGCCGGGACTCTTCTCCCACAGATACGCAGTATTTT | CASSRDSSPTDTQYF
few | TRBJ2-1 | TRBV7-3 | TRBD2 | TGTGCCAGCAGTCATAGCGGGGGGGTCCTAGGGGAGCAGTTCTTC | CASSHSGGVLGEQFF
NA | TRBJ1-2 | TRBV7-9 | NA | TGTGCCAGCAGTTTAGAAGGGGACGTCTATGGCTACACCTTC | CASSLEGDVYGYTF
NA | TRBJ1-5 | TRBV11-2 | NA | TGTGCCAGCAGCCCACTAGGTAGTCAGCCCCAGCATTTT | CASSPLGSQPQHF